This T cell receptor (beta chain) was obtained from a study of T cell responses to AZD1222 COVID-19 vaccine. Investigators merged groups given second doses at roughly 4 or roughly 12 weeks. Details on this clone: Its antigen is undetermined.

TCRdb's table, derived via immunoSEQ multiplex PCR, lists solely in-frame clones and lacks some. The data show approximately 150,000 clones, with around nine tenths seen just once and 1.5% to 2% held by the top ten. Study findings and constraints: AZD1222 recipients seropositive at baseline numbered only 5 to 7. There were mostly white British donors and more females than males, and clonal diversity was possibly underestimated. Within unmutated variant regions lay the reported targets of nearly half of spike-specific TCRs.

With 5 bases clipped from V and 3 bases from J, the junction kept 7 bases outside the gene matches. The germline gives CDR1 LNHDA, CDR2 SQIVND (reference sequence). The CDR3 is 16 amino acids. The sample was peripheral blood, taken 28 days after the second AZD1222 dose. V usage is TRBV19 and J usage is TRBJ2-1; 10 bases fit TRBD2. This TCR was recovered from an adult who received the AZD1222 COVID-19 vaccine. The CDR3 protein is CASSPASSGSYNEQFF. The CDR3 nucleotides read TGTGCCAGTAGTCCAGCTTCTAGCGGGAGCTACAATGAGCAGTTCTTC. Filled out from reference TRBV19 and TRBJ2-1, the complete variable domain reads DGGITQSPKYLFRKEGQNVTLSCEQNLNHDAMYWYRQDPGQGLRLIYYSQIVNDFQKGDIAEGYSVSREKKESFPLTVTSAQKNPTAFYLCASSPASSGSYNEQFFGPGTRLTVL.